These 29 T cell receptor beta chains were sequenced from one sample in a study of cytomegalovirus exposure and HLA in healthy donors. Primers: 60 Vbeta forward and 13 Jbeta reverse. Profiling relied on immunoSEQ multiplex PCR, and the TCRdb table lists in-frame clones only, not all of them. The repertoire holds 130,000 to 150,000 clones, around 80% seen once, with around 7% in the top ten. Source material: PBMCs. These receptors were obtained from a man aged 40-55 years in good health and CMV-seropositive.

In DNA, the CDR3 is TGTGCCAGCAGTTTATACAGAGATGGGGCCAAAAACATTCAGTACTTC. Its protein is CASSLYRDGAKNIQYF. The J gene is TRBJ2-4, the V gene TRBV28, with D uncertain. V shed 1 base and J shed 1 base, with 11 bases lying between them. CDR3 length: 16 amino acids. The germline CDR1 and CDR2 sequences are MDHEN and SYDVKM.

This clone was found a few times. The chain is built from TRBV4-2 and TRBJ2-5; the match to TRBD1 covers 7 bases. With 0 bases clipped from V and 2 bases from J, the junction kept 3 bases outside the gene matches. This CDR3 comprises 15 residues. Germline CDR1 reads LGHNA; CDR2 reads YNFKEQ. CDR3: CASSQDPTGQETQYF. The CDR3 DNA reads TGTGCCAGCAGCCAAGACCCGACAGGGCAAGAGACCCAGTACTTC.

The chain carries TRBV5-4 and TRBJ1-1; 10 nucleotides line up with TRBD1. The ends lost 4 bases at V and 5 bases at J; junction bases unmatched: 5. CDR3 length equals 14 residues. In germline, CDR1 is SGHNT, CDR2 YYREEE (reference sequence). This chain's CDR3 is CASSTGQGRTEAFF. DNA of the CDR3: TGTGCCAGCAGCACGGGACAGGGGAGGACTGAAGCTTTCTTT.

The rearrangement uses TRBV7-2 and TRBJ2-1; TRBD2 aligns across 7 bases. The CDR3 loop spans 17 amino acids. Trimming took 5 bases from V and 8 from J; bases not matched to a gene: 18. From germline, CDR1 is SGHTA and CDR2 FQGNSA. This chain's CDR3 is CASSTETSFLGYDEQFF. The CDR3 nucleotides are TGTGCCAGCAGCACAGAGACTAGCTTTTTGGGGTACGATGAGCAGTTCTTC.

The chain links TRBV5-4 to TRBJ2-1, with a weak D call TRBD2 (6 bases). There are 13 residues in the CDR3. The germline V gene encodes CDR1 SGHNT and CDR2 YYREEE (reference sequence). The ends were cut back, 6 bases at V and 3 bases at J, with 10 bases in the middle. The CDR3 loop reads CASTGGFYNEQFF. CDR3 DNA sequence: TGTGCCAGCACCGGGGGATTCTACAATGAGCAGTTCTTC.

This clone has more than one count but fewer than ten. The rearrangement links TRBV4-1 to TRBJ2-3, with D hard to call. Germline CDR1 MGHRA, CDR2 YSYEKL. The CDR3 is made up of 16 amino acids. Trimming shortened V by 0 bases and J by 6 bases, and 16 bases separated the two germline ends. The CDR3 loop is CASSQDGPRTMDTQYF. The CDR3 nucleotides are TGCGCCAGCAGCCAAGATGGGCCACGCACAATGGATACGCAGTATTTT.

The V and J genes are TRBV19 and TRBJ1-5; 7 nucleotides match TRBD1. J lost 6 bases, V lost 1 base, and 6 bases had no gene match. The CDR3 runs 15 residues. Germline V lookup: CDR1 LNHDA, CDR2 SQIVND (reference sequence). CDR3 sequence: CASSIGRQGVQPQHF. CDR3 coding DNA: TGTGCCAGTAGTATAGGAAGGCAGGGGGTTCAGCCCCAGCATTTT. Looking up the rest from reference TRBV19 and TRBJ1-5 gives the full variable domain: DGGITQSPKYLFRKEGQNVTLSCEQNLNHDAMYWYRQDPGQGLRLIYYSQIVNDFQKGDIAEGYSVSREKKESFPLTVTSAQKNPTAFYLCASSIGRQGVQPQHFGDGTRLSIL.

The J gene is TRBJ2-7, the V gene TRBV2, with 9 bases fitting TRBD2. The CDR3 covers 15 residues. From germline, CDR1 is SNHLY and CDR2 FYNNEI. Trimming removed 3 bases from V and 4 bases from J; junction bases left unmatched: 7. The CDR3 here is CASSEEGGGAYEQYF. DNA for the CDR3: TGTGCCAGCAGTGAGGAGGGCGGGGGGGCTTACGAGCAGTACTTC. The entire variable domain, with the rest obtained from reference TRBV2 and TRBJ2-7, is as follows: EPEVTQTPSHQVTQMGQEVILRCVPISNHLYFYWYRQILGQKVEFLVSFYNNEISEKSEIFDDQFSVERPDGSNFTLKIRSTKLEDSAMYFCASSEEGGGAYEQYFGPGTRLTVT.

This clone has just one count. This chain links TRBV29-1 with TRBJ2-3; 10 nucleotides agree with TRBD2. Per germline, CDR1 SQVTM and CDR2 ANQGSEA. There are 10 residues in the CDR3. Trimming removed 2 bases from V and 13 bases from J; junction bases left unmatched: 0. CDR3 sequence (DNA): TGCAGCGTTGAACTAGCGGGGGAGTATTTT. It specifies CSVELAGEYF.

This clone was recorded a few times. The V call is TRBV4-3, the J call TRBJ1-5; tentative D call: TRBD1 (5 bases). Germline V gene data show CDR1 as LGHNA and CDR2 as YSLEER. V was shortened by 1 base and J by 4 bases, with 17 bases between the two germline ends. This CDR3 has 17 amino acids. DNA for the CDR3: TGCGCCAGCAGCCAAGGGCTCCCGACAGTCCCTAATCAGCCCCAGCATTTT. Its translation is CASSQGLPTVPNQPQHF.

Only a few counts were recorded for this clone. The gene calls are TRBV7-2 and TRBJ1-1, with no clear D. Germline V gene lookup returns CDR1 SGHTA and CDR2 FQGNSA. CDR3 length: 16 amino acids. Trimming stripped 1 base from V and 1 base from J, with 13 bases between. In DNA form, the CDR3 reads TGTGCCAGCAGCTTAGTGGGAGGCAGGTGGAACACTGAAGCTTTCTTT. It yields the protein CASSLVGGRWNTEAFF.

The chain joins TRBV2 to TRBJ2-3; D is uncertain. Trimming pared 6 bases from V and 5 bases from J, leaving 9 bases between. Germline V gene sequence: CDR1 SNHLY, CDR2 FYNNEI. The CDR3 length is 12 residues. DNA of the CDR3: TGTGCCAGCAGCCTAGTGGGAGATACGCAGTATTTT. Amino acid sequence: CASSLVGDTQYF.

V gene TRBV6-4 combines with J gene TRBJ1-2; 9 bases match TRBD1. This CDR3 has 13 residues. Trimming at V came to 0 bases and at J to 7 bases, leaving 0 bases not matched to a gene. Germline assignment: CDR1 MRHNA and CDR2 SNTAGT. The CDR3 DNA reads TGTGCCAGCAGTGACTCGGACAGGGGTGGCTACACCTTC. Its translation: CASSDSDRGGYTF.

The rearrangement uses TRBV7-8 and TRBJ1-5; 7 bases fit TRBD1. V lost 6 bases and J lost 6; bases outside the gene matches: 11. The germline gives CDR1 SGHVS, CDR2 FQNEAQ. The CDR3 spans 15 residues. The CDR3: CASSRDRVIGQPQHF. In DNA form, the CDR3 reads TGTGCCAGCAGTCGAGACAGGGTTATCGGTCAGCCCCAGCATTTT. The full variable domain, in which reference TRBV7-8 and TRBJ1-5 provide the parts outside the CDR3, is GAGVSQSPRYKVAKRGQDVALRCDPISGHVSLFWYQQALGQGPEFLTYFQNEAQLDKSGLPSDRFFAERPEGSVSTLKIQRTQQEDSAVYLCASSRDRVIGQPQHFGDGTRLSIL.

The V call is TRBV6-1, the J call TRBJ2-5, with 8 bases aligning to TRBD1. V trimming: 7 bases; J trimming: 5 bases; junction bases outside the gene matches: 12. The CDR3 contains 15 residues. Germline V lookup: CDR1 MNHNS, CDR2 SASEGT. CDR3 sequence reads: CASTPGQGAGETQYF. DNA of the CDR3: TGTGCCAGCACCCCTGGGCAGGGGGCAGGGGAGACCCAGTACTTC.

V gene TRBV14 combines with J gene TRBJ2-2; tentative D call: TRBD2 (5 bases). The CDR3 totals 15 residues. V gave up 1 base and J gave up 5 bases, with 11 bases separating them. Germline V gene sequence: CDR1 SGHDN, CDR2 FVKESK. The DNA for the CDR3 is TGTGCCAGCAGCCAAGTCCCCAGGAGGACCGGGGAGCTGTTTTTT. As protein: CASSQVPRRTGELFF.

This rearrangement joins TRBV28 to TRBJ2-7; 8 bases are shared with TRBD1. The CDR3 is made up of 13 amino acids. Germline CDR1 and CDR2: MDHEN and SYDVKM. V shed 3 bases and J 6 bases; nucleotides not matched to a gene: 4. CDR3 in DNA: TGTGCCAGCAGTTTTCGGGGGACAGGCGAGCAGTACTTC. This encodes CASSFRGTGEQYF.

CDR3 bases: TGTGCCAGCATTCTCAGGGGCTTGAACACTGAAGCTTTCTTT. Its translation is CASILRGLNTEAFF. The V call is TRBV6-5, the J call TRBJ1-1; maybe TRBD1 (6 bases). Deletions cut 7 bases from V and 0 bases from J, with 12 bases between. The length of the CDR3 is 14 residues. Looked up from germline, CDR1 is MNHEY and CDR2 is SVGAGI.

V is TRBV6-5 and J is TRBJ2-7; no definite D call. The CDR3 is made up of 13 amino acids. CDR1 is MNHEY and CDR2 is SVGAGI in the germline V gene. With 0 bases removed from V and 6 bases from J, the gap between germline ends came to 9 bases. CDR3 coding DNA: TGTGCCAGCAGTTACTCTCCCACCGGCGAGCAGTACTTC. Translating gives CASSYSPTGEQYF.

The chain uses TRBV7-6 and TRBJ2-3; D is possibly TRBD2 (5 bases). Germline values: CDR1 SGHVS, CDR2 FNYEAQ. Deletions cut 2 bases from V and 3 bases from J, with 15 bases between. This CDR3 has 16 amino acids. CDR3 residues: CASSLTSGPSTDTQYF. The CDR3 DNA is TGTGCCAGCAGCTTAACGAGCGGACCGAGTACAGATACGCAGTATTTT.

This chain joins TRBV27 and TRBJ1-5; a possible D gene is TRBD1 (6 bases). Looked up from germline, CDR1 is MNHEY and CDR2 is SMNVEV (reference sequence). The CDR3 totals 12 residues. Trimming pared 6 bases from V and 7 bases from J, leaving 10 bases between. CDR3 nucleotide sequence: TGTGCCAGCAGACAGGGCCGGCAGCCCCAGCATTTT. Translated: CASRQGRQPQHF.

The chain carries TRBV5-4 and TRBJ2-7; D is undetermined. CDR1 is SGHNT, CDR2 YYREEE, per germline (reference sequence). The CDR3 is made up of 12 amino acids. The V end was cut by 0 bases, the J end by 4 bases, with 5 bases between. As DNA, the CDR3 is TGTGCCAGCAGCTTGGGAGGATACGAGCAGTACTTC. This encodes CASSLGGYEQYF.

J is TRBJ1-5 and V is TRBV19; D unresolved. CDR1 is LNHDA and CDR2 is SQIVND in the germline V gene (reference sequence). V was trimmed by 6 bases and J by 3 bases, leaving 15 bases between them. The CDR3 spans 15 residues. Written as DNA, the CDR3 is TGTGCCAGTAGCCTACGAGACTCCTTCAATCAGCCCCAGCATTTT. Translated, it gives CASSLRDSFNQPQHF.

V usage is TRBV30 and J usage is TRBJ2-5, with TRBD1 matching over 11 bases. The J call is uncertain, as TRBJ2-7 better fits the DNA end. Germline lookup yields CDR1 GTSNPN and CDR2 SVGIG (reference sequence). This CDR3 region has 15 residues. CDR3 nucleotide sequence: TGTGCCTGGAGTGCTCCCGGGACAGGGGGCTACGAGCAGTACTTC. This codes for CAWSAPGTGGYEQYF.

J is TRBJ2-7 and V is TRBV4-3; D gene unclear. The CDR3 totals 14 residues. Trimming left V 0 bases short and J 7 bases short, with 13 bases between. Germline CDR1 and CDR2: LGHNA and YSLEER. CDR3 DNA: TGCGCCAGCAGCCAAGATCTTAACCTTCAGGAGCAGTACTTC. This codes for CASSQDLNLQEQYF.

DNA of the CDR3: TGTGCCAGCAGCTCAAGCCGGGACAGGTTGGATGAGCAGTTCTTC. Translating it yields CASSSSRDRLDEQFF. The chain is built from TRBV11-3 and TRBJ2-1, with 8 bases identical to TRBD1. The CDR3 totals 15 residues. J lost 8 bases, V lost 4 bases, and 10 bases had no gene match. From germline, CDR1 is SGHNT and CDR2 YENEEA.

This chain joins TRBV4-1 and TRBJ2-7, with 9 bases identical to TRBD2. V lost 2 bases and J lost 5; bases outside the gene matches: 1. This CDR3 has 13 amino acids. Germline CDR1 is MGHRA and CDR2 is YSYEKL. The CDR3 loop is CASSQPSGDEQYF. CDR3 sequence (DNA): TGCGCCAGCAGCCAACCTAGCGGGGACGAGCAGTACTTC.

For the CDR3, the DNA is TGTGCCAGCAATCGACAGGGGGCAAAGAACACTGAAGCTTTCTTT. The encoded protein is CASNRQGAKNTEAFF. This chain links TRBV27 with TRBJ1-1, with 10 nucleotides matching TRBD1. This CDR3 spans 15 amino acids. Germline V gives CDR1 MNHEY, CDR2 SMNVEV (reference sequence). V shed 7 bases and J 1 base; nucleotides not matched to a gene: 6.

The genes are TRBV6-6 and TRBJ1-6; 7 nucleotides align to TRBD1. The CDR3 loop spans 14 amino acids. Losses at the gene ends were 7 bases for V and 7 bases for J; bases not matched to a gene: 7. The germline V gene encodes CDR1 MNHNY and CDR2 SVGAGI (reference sequence). Written as DNA, the CDR3 is TGTGCCAGCACTTTCGGGACAGAGAATTCACCCCTCCACTTT. Translated: CASTFGTENSPLHF.